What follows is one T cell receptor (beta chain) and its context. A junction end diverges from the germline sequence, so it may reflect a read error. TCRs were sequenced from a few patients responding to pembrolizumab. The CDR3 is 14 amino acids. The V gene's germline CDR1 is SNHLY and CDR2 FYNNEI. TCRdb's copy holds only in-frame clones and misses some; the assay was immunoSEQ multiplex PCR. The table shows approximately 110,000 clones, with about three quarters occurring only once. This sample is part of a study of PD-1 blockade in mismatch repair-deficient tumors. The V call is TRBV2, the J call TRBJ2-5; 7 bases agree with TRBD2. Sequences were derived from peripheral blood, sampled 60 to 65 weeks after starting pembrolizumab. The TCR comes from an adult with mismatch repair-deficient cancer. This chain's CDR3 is CANSALALLETQYF. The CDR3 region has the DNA TGTGCCAACAGTGCACTAGCGCTCTTGGAGACCCAGTACTTC.